This TCR beta chain is drawn from a study of tumor-infiltrating lymphocytes in oesophageal squamous cell carcinoma. This clonotype was seen repeatedly, ten times or more. TCRdb ran MiXCR on the PCR reads and lists one entry per CDR3 protein. The profile shows about 21,000 distinct CDR3 sequences, around 35% of them singletons. Looked up from germline, CDR1 is SGHVS and CDR2 is FQNEAQ. CDR3 size: 15 residues. The V segment lost 5 bases and the J segment 7 bases; nucleotides outside the gene matches: 8. The rearrangement joins TRBV7-8 to TRBJ2-7; 13 bases are shared with TRBD2. The sequence was obtained from a male donor with esophageal squamous cell carcinoma. Input material: esophageal tumor tissue. CDR3 nucleotides: TGTGCCAGCAGCCATGGGACTAGCGGGGACAATGAGCAGTACTTC. This sequence encodes CASSHGTSGDNEQYF.